One and the same sample provided the 10 T cell receptor beta chains below, sequenced in a study of spatial heterogeneity in lung cancer. Study findings and constraints: The number of expanded tumor alpha and beta chains correlated with mutation number.

Their cognate antigens are unknown. TCRdb processed the 5' RACE reads anew with MiXCR; each CDR3 protein has one entry. The sample includes about 100,000 distinct CDR3 sequences, 4.4% of them seen just once. Time point meaning: sample taken at primary tumor resection. Sequenced here: lung tumor tissue, sampled at surgery. The receptors originated from a male donor with early-stage non-small cell lung cancer.

This clonotype appeared many times. V and J are TRBV6-2 or TRBV6-3 and TRBJ2-5; D possibly corresponds to TRBD1 (6 bases). The V end lost 6 bases, the J end lost 5 bases, and 13 bases lay between the germline ends. Germline assignment: CDR1 MNHEY and CDR2 SVGEGT. The CDR3 contains 13 residues. The CDR3: CASSGQRRETQYF. The DNA for the CDR3 is TGTGCCAGCAGCGGACAGAGGCGGGAGACCCAGTACTTC.

This clonotype was counted between two and nine times. V is TRBV5-1 and J is TRBJ1-4; D unresolved. V lost 4 bases to trimming and J lost 7 bases, with 11 bases between them. The CDR3 has 13 amino acids. Germline V CDR1 and CDR2: SGHRS, YFSETQ. CDR3 loop: CASSQETGEKLFF. CDR3 DNA sequence: TGCGCCAGCAGCCAAGAAACGGGTGAAAAACTGTTTTTT.

Many counts were recorded for this clonotype. The chain employs TRBV3-1 and TRBJ1-1; TRBD1 aligns across 7 bases. The trim removed 7 bases at V and 7 bases at J, leaving 9 bases unmatched. This CDR3 is built from 13 residues. Germline lookup yields CDR1 LGHDT and CDR2 YNNKEL (reference sequence). The DNA for the CDR3 is TGTGCCAGCACCTTGGGAGGGGGCGGTGAAGCTTTCTTT. It specifies CASTLGGGGEAFF.

The table lists this clonotype with many counts. In DNA form, the CDR3 reads TGTGCCAGCAGCCGAATTCAGGGGGCGGGTGAGCAGTTCTTC. Translation gives CASSRIQGAGEQFF. V gene TRBV11-2 combines with J gene TRBJ2-1, with 8 positions matching TRBD1. V lost 5 bases to trimming and J lost 9 bases; unmatched junction nucleotides: 9. This CDR3 is 14 amino acids long. CDR1 and CDR2 (germline): SGHAT, FQNNGV.

The sample holds many counts of this clonotype. The chain employs TRBV2 and TRBJ1-6; D possibly corresponds to TRBD1 (5 bases). The CDR3 sequence is 15 residues long. Germline CDR1 reads SNHLY; CDR2 reads FYNNEI. V lost 4 bases to trimming and J lost 7 bases, with 14 bases between them. The CDR3 spells CASSAETVTNSPLHF. The CDR3 coding sequence is TGTGCCAGCAGTGCGGAGACAGTTACGAATTCACCCCTCCACTTT.

Ten or more counts support this clonotype. J is TRBJ1-2 and V is TRBV28; TRBD1 is a possible D gene (6 bases). Trimming cost V 10 bases and J 3 bases, with 12 bases left between them. Germline V gene data show CDR1 as MDHEN and CDR2 as SYDVKM. CDR3 size: 12 residues. CDR3 coding DNA: TGTGCCACCGAGGACAGCTACTATGGCTACACCTTC. This encodes CATEDSYYGYTF.

This clonotype was detected ten times or more. The CDR3 DNA reads TGTGCCAGCAGTGCAGCGGGAGGGCCCTCTAATACGCAGTATTTT. Protein sequence: CASSAAGGPSNTQYF. The genes are TRBV14 and TRBJ2-3; TRBD2 matches at 10 bases. The V gene's germline CDR1 is SGHDN and CDR2 FVKESK. CDR3 length equals 15 residues. Unmatched junction bases numbered 10, after V lost 6 bases and J lost 7 bases.

This clonotype was counted between two and nine times. The chain uses TRBV2 and TRBJ2-1; a possible D gene is TRBD1 (6 bases). This CDR3 contains 12 residues. Per the germline V gene, CDR1 is SNHLY and CDR2 is FYNNEI. Trimming removed 7 bases at V and 10 bases at J, with 14 bases between. CDR3 sequence (DNA): TGTGCCAGCAAAGGCAATAGGGGGGAGCAGTTCTTC. Amino acid sequence: CASKGNRGEQFF.

The V gene is TRBV3-1, the J gene TRBJ2-5; 9 bases line up with TRBD2. The CDR3 is 16 residues long. Germline loops: CDR1 LGHDT, CDR2 YNNKEL (reference sequence). Losses at the gene ends were 0 bases for V and 4 bases for J; bases not matched to a gene: 6. The CDR3 sequence: CASSQDGGRARETQYF. The CDR3 DNA reads as TGTGCCAGCAGCCAAGATGGCGGGAGGGCCAGAGAGACCCAGTACTTC.

The table lists this clonotype with a few counts. This chain joins TRBV20-1 and TRBJ2-3; D is unclear. Looked up from germline, CDR1 is DFQATT and CDR2 is SNEGSKA (reference sequence). V shed 0 bases and J shed 4 bases, with 14 bases lying between them. This CDR3 region has 15 residues. CDR3 DNA sequence: TGCAGTGCTAGAGATCCCATACGCCCTTCAGATACGCAGTATTTT. Translation gives CSARDPIRPSDTQYF.